This entry lists 23 T cell receptor beta chains sequenced from one sample in a study of T cell repertoires in cytomegalovirus infection. These TCRs' antigens remain unknown. TCRdb reprocessed the reads via MiXCR and lists one record per CDR3 protein. The sample consists of approximately 600,000 distinct CDR3 sequences, approximately 40% of them appearing once. This sample comprised cultured PBMCs, obtained from culture after CMV antigen stimulation. The receptor set was obtained from a human donor in good health (CMV status not recorded). Some clones in this sample may be carry-over from other donors' samples.

This clonotype turned up a few times. The chain is built from TRBV19 and TRBJ2-7; 8 bases agree with TRBD1. The CDR3 sequence is 13 residues long. J lost 3 bases, V lost 4 bases, and 2 bases had no gene match. CDR1 and CDR2 (germline): LNHDA, SQIVND (reference sequence). The CDR3 sequence is CASSKGQDYEQYF. The CDR3 DNA follows: TGTGCCAGTAGTAAGGGACAGGACTACGAGCAGTACTTC.

The genes are TRBV7-2 and TRBJ2-7; 10 bases agree with TRBD1. The CDR3 length is 17 residues. V trimming: 1 base; J trimming: 3 bases; junction bases outside the gene matches: 9. From germline, CDR1 is SGHTA and CDR2 FQGNSA. CDR3 DNA: TGTGCCAGCAGCTTAGGGCCTCCGGGACAGGGGCTCTACGAGCAGTACTTC. It yields the protein CASSLGPPGQGLYEQYF.

The V call is TRBV7-8, the J call TRBJ2-3; 7 bases fit TRBD2. Trimming took 5 bases from V and 6 from J; bases not matched to a gene: 11. The germline CDR1 and CDR2 sequences are SGHVS and FQNEAQ. This CDR3 spans 15 amino acids. The CDR3 sequence: CASSPTSDIRDTQYF. The DNA of the CDR3 is TGTGCCAGCAGCCCCACTAGCGACATCAGGGATACGCAGTATTTT.

V gene TRBV15 combines with J gene TRBJ1-5, with TRBD1 as a possible D gene (5 bases). Trimming removed 5 bases at V and 6 bases at J, with 20 bases between. The CDR3 is 16 residues long. Germline V lookup: CDR1 LNHNV, CDR2 YYDKDF (reference sequence). The DNA of the CDR3 is TGTGCCACCAGCCGGGGACGGGAGGGACGGGGTCAGCCCCAGCATTTT. Amino acid sequence: CATSRGREGRGQPQHF.

This chain joins TRBV18 and TRBJ2-3; D not certain. The CDR3 is made up of 13 amino acids. V lost 3 bases and J 6 bases, leaving 10 bases between the germline ends. Germline V lookup: CDR1 KGHSH, CDR2 LQKENI. The CDR3 protein is CASSPHPLDTQYF. CDR3 nucleotides: TGTGCCAGCTCACCCCACCCTCTCGATACGCAGTATTTT.

CDR3 residues: CASSPDRSYQPQHF. CDR3 nucleotide sequence: TGCGCCAGCAGTCCCGACAGGTCGTATCAGCCCCAGCATTTT. The chain is built from TRBV10-2 and TRBJ1-5, with D possibly matching TRBD1 (6 bases). CDR1 is WSHSY and CDR2 is SAAADI in the germline V gene. CDR3 length equals 14 residues. The V gene lost 5 bases and the J gene lost 5 bases, with 13 bases spanning the gap.

This clonotype was counted a few times. In nucleotides, the CDR3 is TGTGCCAGCAGCTATCAGGTAGACTACAATGAGCAGTTCTTC. Protein: CASSYQVDYNEQFF. The V gene is TRBV3-1, the J gene TRBJ2-1, with unresolved D. In germline, CDR1 is LGHDT, CDR2 YNNKEL (reference sequence). This CDR3 contains 14 residues. The V and J ends lost 5 bases and 3 bases respectively, with 11 bases between them.

The genes are TRBV20-1 and TRBJ2-5, with TRBD1 as a possible D gene (6 bases). The CDR3 loop spans 15 amino acids. Per the germline V gene, CDR1 is DFQATT and CDR2 is SNEGSKA (reference sequence). The V end was cut by 1 base, the J end by 2 bases, with 14 bases between. The CDR3, as DNA: TGCAGTGCTAGAGTCCCTGACGGGACACAAGAGACCCAGTACTTC. Protein sequence: CSARVPDGTQETQYF.

This clonotype appeared a few times. This CDR3 is CASSGGDAGGKAYEQYF. The CDR3 coding sequence is TGTGCCAGCAGCGGAGGGGACGCAGGCGGGAAAGCCTACGAGCAGTACTTC. The V gene is TRBV7-9, the J gene TRBJ2-7; D is possibly TRBD2 (6 bases). The CDR3 runs 17 residues. The V and J ends lost 5 bases and 2 bases respectively, with 22 bases between them. Germline V gives CDR1 SEHNR, CDR2 FQNEAQ (reference sequence). The full variable domain, completed using reference TRBV7-9 and TRBJ2-7, is DTGVSQNPRHKITKRGQNVTFRCDPISEHNRLYWYRQTLGQGPEFLTYFQNEAQLEKSRLLSDRFSAERPKGSFSTLEIQRTEQGDSAMYLCASSGGDAGGKAYEQYFGPGTRLTVT.

This clonotype has just a few counts. The chain couples TRBV7-9 to TRBJ1-1, with D perhaps matching TRBD1 (5 bases). This CDR3 is built from 15 residues. Germline CDR1 is SEHNR and CDR2 is FQNEAQ (reference sequence). The ends were cut back, 4 bases at V and 2 bases at J, with 14 bases in the middle. The DNA of the CDR3 is TGTGCCAGCAGCTCACGCGGGGGGTTAAACACTGAAGCTTTCTTT. Its translation is CASSSRGGLNTEAFF.

The chain couples TRBV29-1 to TRBJ2-1; TRBD2 matches 9 bases. This CDR3 comprises 15 residues. V lost 7 bases to trimming and J lost 5 bases; unmatched junction nucleotides: 12. The germline V gene encodes CDR1 SQVTM and CDR2 ANQGSEA. CDR3 sequence reads: CSGLLLAGRHNEQFF. As DNA, the CDR3 is TGCAGCGGCCTCCTTCTAGCGGGAAGACACAATGAGCAGTTCTTC.

This chain joins TRBV7-2 and TRBJ2-7, with TRBD2 matching over 12 bases. J gave up 0 bases and V 9 bases, and 15 bases lay outside the gene matches. This CDR3 is built from 18 residues. Germline CDR1 and CDR2: SGHTA and FQGNSA. CDR3 amino acids: CARGGGLAGRHSSYEQYF. The CDR3 DNA sequence: TGTGCCAGGGGGGGGGGACTAGCGGGTCGCCATAGCTCCTACGAGCAGTACTTC.

The rearrangement links TRBV11-2 to TRBJ2-1; D ambiguous. CDR1 is SGHAT and CDR2 is FQNNGV in the germline V gene. V dropped 5 bases and J dropped 10 bases, with 15 bases sitting between them. CDR3 length equals 13 residues. This CDR3 reads CASSPRLAREQFF. CDR3 DNA: TGTGCCAGCAGCCCACGGCTGGCCAGGGAGCAGTTCTTC.

V gene TRBV2 combines with J gene TRBJ2-3; 13 bases are shared with TRBD2. J gave up 0 bases and V 8 bases, and 11 bases lay outside the gene matches. CDR1 is SNHLY, CDR2 FYNNEI, per germline. The length of the CDR3 is 18 residues. The CDR3 is CASVGLAGSDSSTDTQYF. The CDR3 DNA sequence: TGTGCCAGCGTGGGACTAGCGGGAAGTGACTCTAGCACAGATACGCAGTATTTT.

This clonotype came up once. CDR3 protein: CASSQGQGRRELFF. CDR3 DNA sequence: TGCGCCAGCAGCCAGGGACAGGGTCGGCGGGAGCTGTTTTTT. This chain links TRBV4-3 with TRBJ2-2; 9 bases line up with TRBD1. Losses at the gene ends were 3 bases for V and 9 bases for J; bases not matched to a gene: 5. Germline CDR1 is LGHNA and CDR2 is YSLEER. This CDR3 spans 14 amino acids.

The chain uses TRBV7-8 and TRBJ2-2; 14 nucleotides align to TRBD2. CDR3 size: 17 residues. The V and J ends lost 3 bases and 2 bases, in that order; junction bases with no gene match: 2. The V gene's germline CDR1 is SGHVS and CDR2 FQNEAQ. In nucleotides, the CDR3 is TGTGCCAGCAGCTTGACTAGCGGGGGGGCCAACACCGGGGAGCTGTTTTTT. Translated, it gives CASSLTSGGANTGELFF. Variable domain in full (rest from reference TRBV7-8 and TRBJ2-2): GAGVSQSPRYKVAKRGQDVALRCDPISGHVSLFWYQQALGQGPEFLTYFQNEAQLDKSGLPSDRFFAERPEGSVSTLKIQRTQQEDSAVYLCASSLTSGGANTGELFFGEGSRLTVL.

The V call is TRBV6-2 or TRBV6-3, the J call TRBJ2-3; D remains ambiguous. The germline V gene encodes CDR1 MNHEY and CDR2 SVGEGT. This CDR3 contains 19 residues. V was shortened by 0 bases and J by 0 bases, with 19 bases between the two germline ends. This chain's CDR3 is CASSYSLQWVGDSTDTQYF. In DNA form, the CDR3 reads TGTGCCAGCAGTTACTCGTTGCAGTGGGTAGGCGACAGCACAGATACGCAGTATTTT.

This clonotype was observed a few times. The chain's CDR3 is CASSRTWANTEAFF. CDR3 nucleotide sequence: TGTGCCAGCAGTCGCACGTGGGCTAACACTGAAGCTTTCTTT. The V call is TRBV27, the J call TRBJ1-1; D ambiguous. The CDR3 length is 14 residues. V was pared by 5 bases and J by 2 bases, with 12 bases between. CDR1 and CDR2 (germline): MNHEY, SMNVEV (reference sequence).

The chain carries TRBV12-3 or TRBV12-4 and TRBJ1-1, with a tentative D call TRBD1 (5 bases). The ends were cut back, 6 bases at V and 1 base at J, with 15 bases in the middle. The CDR3 loop spans 15 amino acids. CDR3 in DNA: TGTGCCAGCAGCCCCGTAGGGGAGTGGAACACTGAAGCTTTCTTT. This codes for CASSPVGEWNTEAFF.

On this clonotype itself: It may be a read error: a sequence one base away is much more abundant. The gene calls are TRBV7-2 and TRBJ1-2; D gene unclear. This CDR3 is built from 12 residues. Germline V gives CDR1 SGHTA, CDR2 FQGNSA. The CDR3: CVSSLKVDGYTF. In DNA form, the CDR3 reads TGTGTCAGCAGCTTAAAGGTGGACGGCTACACCTTC. Looking up the rest from reference TRBV7-2 and TRBJ1-2 gives the full variable domain: GAGVSQSPSNKVTEKGKDVELRCDPISGHTALYWYRQSLGQGLEFLIYFQGNSAPDKSGLPSDRFSAERTGGSVSTLTIQRTQQEDSAVYLCVSSLKVDGYTFGSGTRLTVV.

This clonotype was seen a handful of times. The chain is built from TRBV18 and TRBJ1-5, with D uncertain. This CDR3 has 16 amino acids. Per germline, CDR1 KGHSH and CDR2 LQKENI. V was clipped by 1 base and J by 3 bases, with 13 bases between them. This CDR3 is CASSPQAGPNNQPQHF. DNA of the CDR3: TGTGCCAGCTCACCACAGGCCGGACCGAACAATCAGCCCCAGCATTTT.

CDR3 in DNA: TGCAGCGTTGAGCACGGGAACACTGAAGCTTTCTTT. Encoded protein: CSVEHGNTEAFF. V is TRBV29-1 and J is TRBJ1-1, with no clear D. Trimming cost V 3 bases and J 1 base, with 6 bases left between them. CDR1 is SQVTM and CDR2 is ANQGSEA in the germline V gene. The CDR3 runs 12 residues.

The chain employs TRBV12-3 or TRBV12-4 and TRBJ2-3, with TRBD2 as a possible D gene (6 bases). This CDR3 is built from 15 residues. Between the trimmed V and J ends, which lost 3 bases and 9 bases, there was a span of 19 bases. The DNA of the CDR3 is TGTGCCAGCAGTTTTGGGTCGGGAGCGGTCTCGACGCAGTATTTT. Translation gives CASSFGSGAVSTQYF.